The source of this TCR beta chain is a study of blood T cell repertoires in COVID-19. Study overall: The analysed material was cDNA or gDNA that came from T cells, B-cell-depleted T cells, or PBMCs.

This clone has just one count. The Seattle site enrolled patients during active infection and followed them longitudinally. As processed by the authors: Reference gene primer amplification yielded estimated nucleated cell counts. Produced via immunoSEQ multiplex PCR; TCRdb's table is partial and in-frame only. V and J calls plus clone size are reproduced from that table; the DNA served to infer D and trimming. The data show around 100,000 clones, with more than 90% seen just once and 1.5% to 2.5% held by the top ten. The length of the CDR3 is 15 residues. Looked up from germline, CDR1 is SQVTM and CDR2 is ANQGSEA. V was trimmed by 5 bases and J by 2 bases, leaving 15 bases between them.

Sequenced input: peripheral blood. The clonotype originates from a woman in her forties or fifties with COVID-19, enrolled during active disease. The chain is built from TRBV29-1 and TRBJ2-2; perhaps TRBD1 as D (6 bases). The CDR3, as DNA: TGCAGCGTTAGCAGGACAGCCACCAACACCGGGGAGCTGTTTTTT. As protein: CSVSRTATNTGELFF.